The next 31 T cell receptor beta chains were all read from a single sample in a study. The assay was immunoSEQ multiplex PCR, and TCRdb's table has in-frame clones only and misses some. The top ten hold around 11% of the sample, which has approximately 53,000 clones, just over 90% seen once. Sequencing was done on a sample of PBMCs. All receptors come from a man between 40 and 49 years old with rheumatoid arthritis.

This rearrangement joins TRBV30 to TRBJ1-5; 8 bases are a match to TRBD1. The CDR3 contains 16 residues. From germline, CDR1 is GTSNPN and CDR2 SVGIG (reference sequence). The ends lost 5 bases at V and 6 bases at J; junction bases unmatched: 15. Here the CDR3 reads CAWPRPGGARTQPQHF. The DNA of the CDR3 is TGTGCCTGGCCGCGGCCAGGGGGCGCAAGGACTCAGCCCCAGCATTTT.

The rearrangement joins TRBV6-5 to TRBJ1-1; no reliable D call. V shed 4 bases and J shed 4 bases, with 13 bases lying between them. The germline V gene encodes CDR1 MNHEY and CDR2 SVGAGI. The length of the CDR3 is 14 residues. In nucleotides, the CDR3 is TGTGCCAGCAGTTCGGCGGGGAGCGCCACTGAAGCTTTCTTT. It yields the protein CASSSAGSATEAFF.

The genes are TRBV7-2 and TRBJ1-2; possible D gene TRBD1, 6 bases. The germline V gene encodes CDR1 SGHTA and CDR2 FQGNSA. Trimming took 5 bases from V and 0 from J, leaving 10 bases between them. The CDR3 extends over 14 amino acids. DNA for the CDR3: TGTGCCAGCAGCCCACAGGGATCTAACTATGGCTACACCTTC. It is translated as CASSPQGSNYGYTF.

The chain employs TRBV5-1 and TRBJ1-6; 8 bases fit TRBD1. This CDR3 contains 15 residues. Trimming removed 5 bases from V and 3 bases from J; junction bases left unmatched: 4. Per germline, CDR1 SGHRS and CDR2 YFSETQ. CDR3 amino acids: CASSSGQGYNSPLHF. CDR3 coding DNA: TGCGCCAGCAGTTCCGGACAGGGCTATAATTCACCCCTCCACTTT.

The J gene is TRBJ1-2, the V gene TRBV6-5, with a possible D match to TRBD1 (6 bases). The CDR3 consists of 14 residues. V was cut by 6 bases and J by 3 bases, with 14 bases left in between. Germline V gene sequence: CDR1 MNHEY, CDR2 SVGAGI. The CDR3: CASRNRRTDYGYTF. DNA for the CDR3: TGTGCCAGCAGAAACCGACGGACAGACTATGGCTACACCTTC.

The V gene is TRBV4-3, the J gene TRBJ1-5, with 7 bases lining up with TRBD1. Germline loops: CDR1 LGHNA, CDR2 YSLEER. J was trimmed by 0 bases and V by 3 bases; bases with no gene match: 8. The CDR3 totals 17 residues. The CDR3 here is CASSQSLGQTSNQPQHF. The CDR3 DNA sequence: TGCGCCAGCAGCCAGAGCTTGGGACAGACTAGCAATCAGCCCCAGCATTTT.

Only one count was recorded for this clone. The chain is built from TRBV7-8 and TRBJ2-5; D is possibly TRBD1 (5 bases). Trimming pared 1 base from V and 3 bases from J, leaving 12 bases between. CDR3 length equals 15 residues. Germline V CDR1 and CDR2: SGHVS, FQNEAQ. For the CDR3, the DNA is TGTGCCAGCAGCTTAGTGGGGCAGGGCGAAGAGACCCAGTACTTC. The encoded protein is CASSLVGQGEETQYF.

The chain uses TRBV10-1 and TRBJ2-7; possible D gene TRBD1, 6 bases. Trimming took 3 bases from V and 3 from J, leaving 15 bases between them. The CDR3 has 15 residues. Germline loops: CDR1 WNHNN, CDR2 SYGVQD (reference sequence). The CDR3 reads CASSDTGQRSYEQYF. For the CDR3, the DNA is TGCGCCAGCAGTGATACCGGACAGCGAAGCTACGAGCAGTACTTC.

The V gene is TRBV5-6, the J gene TRBJ1-2; D is possibly TRBD1 (6 bases). CDR3 length equals 12 residues. The ends were cut back, 4 bases at V and 10 bases at J, with 14 bases in the middle. Germline V gene sequence: CDR1 SGHDT, CDR2 YYEEEE. The CDR3, as DNA: TGTGCCAGCAGCCGACGACAGGACCTCTACACCTTC. As protein: CASSRRQDLYTF.

This chain uses TRBV4-3 with TRBJ1-5; D not certain. The CDR3 consists of 14 residues. V shed 0 bases and J shed 7 bases, with 10 bases lying between them. In germline, CDR1 is LGHNA, CDR2 YSLEER. The CDR3 DNA reads as TGCGCCAGCAGCCAAGATTGGGGTGACCAGCCCCAGCATTTT. This encodes CASSQDWGDQPQHF.

This clone was picked up one time. The V gene is TRBV24-1, the J gene TRBJ2-2, with 12 bases fitting TRBD1. Per germline, CDR1 KGHDR and CDR2 SFDVKD. The CDR3 is 18 residues long. V was pared by 3 bases and J by 5 bases, with 9 bases of the junction left unmatched. This CDR3 reads CATSDTGQGARLTGELFF. The CDR3 coding sequence is TGTGCCACCAGTGATACGGGACAGGGGGCGAGGTTGACCGGGGAGCTGTTTTTT.

The V call is TRBV5-5, the J call TRBJ1-2; a weak D match, TRBD1 (5 bases). Germline V gene sequence: CDR1 SGHKS, CDR2 YYEKEE (reference sequence). CDR3 length: 15 amino acids. V was shortened by 0 bases and J by 8 bases, with 17 bases between the two germline ends. CDR3 bases: TGTGCCAGCAGCTTGGGACAGACCACAGGAGAGGGCTACACCTTC. Translating gives CASSLGQTTGEGYTF.

The chain uses TRBV30 and TRBJ1-1, with 7 bases lining up with TRBD1. V was pared by 1 base and J by 7 bases, with 6 bases of the junction left unmatched. The CDR3 has 13 residues. From germline, CDR1 is GTSNPN and CDR2 SVGIG (reference sequence). CDR3 sequence (DNA): TGTGCCTGGAGTGACCGGGACAGCCGTGAAGCTTTCTTT. Translating it yields CAWSDRDSREAFF.

The chain couples TRBV10-3 to TRBJ1-2, with D unclear. V dropped 3 bases and J dropped 4 bases, with 9 bases sitting between them. The CDR3 runs to 13 residues. Per germline, CDR1 ENHRY and CDR2 SYGVKD. The CDR3 reads CAISDRQRYGYTF. The CDR3 bases are TGTGCCATCAGTGATAGGCAGCGCTATGGCTACACCTTC.

The V call is TRBV12-3 or TRBV12-4, the J call TRBJ2-7, with D perhaps given as TRBD1 or TRBD2 (5 bases each). Trimming removed 5 bases at V and 3 bases at J, with 8 bases between. The CDR3 length is 12 residues. The CDR3 here is CASSGDGYEQYF. The CDR3 bases are TGTGCCAGCAGTGGGGACGGCTACGAGCAGTACTTC.

The chain has TRBV5-1 and TRBJ2-7; possible D gene TRBD2, 6 bases. From germline, CDR1 is SGHRS and CDR2 YFSETQ. This CDR3 is 15 amino acids long. V lost 3 bases, J lost 0 bases, and 13 bases lay in between. In DNA form, the CDR3 reads TGCGCCAGCAGCTGGGATGGAGGGAGCTCCTACGAGCAGTACTTC. Translation: CASSWDGGSSYEQYF.

The rearrangement uses TRBV6-5 and TRBJ2-7; D not resolved. There are 11 residues in the CDR3. Germline CDR1 and CDR2: MNHEY and SVGAGI. V was cut by 8 bases and J by 4 bases, with 9 bases left in between. Written as DNA, the CDR3 is TGTGCCAGCCGGACGGAATACGAGCAGTACTTC. Its translation is CASRTEYEQYF.

V gene TRBV3-1 (or the pseudogene TRBV3-2) combines with J gene TRBJ1-4, with a tentative D call TRBD1 (5 bases). CDR1 and CDR2 from the germline V gene are LGHDT and YNNKEL (reference sequence). The CDR3 runs 16 residues. Trimming stripped 1 base from V and 2 bases from J, with 11 bases between. CDR3 region: CASSQAPSGTNEKLFF. CDR3 nucleotide sequence: TGTGCCAGCAGCCAAGCCCCCTCAGGGACTAATGAAAAACTGTTTTTT.

The chain carries TRBV5-1 and TRBJ1-6; a possible D gene is TRBD1 (5 bases). V lost 2 bases to trimming and J lost 6 bases, with 6 bases between them. Germline CDR1 and CDR2: SGHRS and YFSETQ. This CDR3 contains 13 residues. The CDR3 DNA follows: TGCGCCAGCAGCTTCCAGGGTAATTCACCCCTCCACTTT. Its protein product is CASSFQGNSPLHF. Drawing the rest from reference TRBV5-1 and TRBJ1-6, the complete variable domain is KAGVTQTPRYLIKTRGQQVTLSCSPISGHRSVSWYQQTPGQGLQFLFEYFSETQRNKGNFPGRFSGRQFSNSRSEMNVSTLELGDSALYLCASSFQGNSPLHFGNGTRLTVT.

This chain links TRBV15 with TRBJ2-3; TRBD2 aligns across 14 bases. V lost 4 bases, J lost 5 bases, and 11 bases stayed unmatched. CDR3 length: 18 residues. Germline V gene lookup returns CDR1 LNHNV and CDR2 YYDKDF (reference sequence). CDR3 in amino acids: CATSTIRGLAGEGDTQYF. The CDR3 DNA reads as TGTGCCACCAGCACCATAAGGGGACTAGCGGGAGAGGGAGATACGCAGTATTTT.

This chain joins TRBV7-9 and TRBJ2-6; 8 bases line up with TRBD1. CDR1 is SEHNR, CDR2 FQNEAQ, per germline (reference sequence). The CDR3 totals 17 residues. With V trimmed by 5 bases and J by 0 bases, 6 bases remained unmatched. CDR3 bases: TGTGCCAGCAGCAAGGACAGGGAACTCTCTGGGGCCAACGTCCTGACTTTC. Protein product: CASSKDRELSGANVLTF.

The chain carries TRBV6-2 or TRBV6-3 and TRBJ2-5, with 7 bases fitting TRBD2. Germline-derived CDR1 and CDR2 are MNHEY and SVGEGT. Losses at the gene ends were 6 bases for V and 7 bases for J; bases not matched to a gene: 14. The CDR3 has 15 amino acids. The CDR3 reads CASSYPPAGGGTQYF. The CDR3 DNA is TGTGCCAGCAGCTATCCTCCGGCAGGCGGGGGGACCCAGTACTTC.

This clone was recorded only once. This rearrangement joins TRBV27 to TRBJ1-2, with D tentatively TRBD1 (5 bases). Trimming removed 7 bases at V and 4 bases at J, with 13 bases between. This CDR3 is built from 13 residues. Germline CDR1 MNHEY, CDR2 SMNVEV (reference sequence). The CDR3: CASKLTGPYGYTF. The CDR3, as DNA: TGTGCCAGCAAACTTACAGGACCCTATGGCTACACCTTC.

The chain joins TRBV27 to TRBJ1-1; 7 bases line up with TRBD1. V gave up 2 bases and J gave up 0 bases; unmatched junction bases: 3. The CDR3 consists of 15 residues. Germline CDR1 MNHEY, CDR2 SMNVEV (reference sequence). In DNA form, the CDR3 reads TGTGCCAGCAGTTTACAGGGGGGACTGAACACTGAAGCTTTCTTT. Protein: CASSLQGGLNTEAFF.

The V and J genes are TRBV19 and TRBJ1-1, with a possible D match to TRBD1 (5 bases). This CDR3 comprises 15 residues. The V end was cut by 6 bases, the J end by 3 bases, with 17 bases between. From germline, CDR1 is LNHDA and CDR2 SQIVND (reference sequence). Here the CDR3 DNA reads TGTGCCAGTAGCCGGACACCCCACGGGTACACTGAAGCTTTCTTT. Amino acid sequence: CASSRTPHGYTEAFF.

The chain combines TRBV2 with TRBJ2-7, with no clear D. Germline CDR1 is SNHLY and CDR2 is FYNNEI. The CDR3 sequence is 13 residues long. Trimming pared 4 bases from V and 4 bases from J, leaving 11 bases between. DNA of the CDR3: TGTGCCAGCAGTGTTGCTTTTGGGTACGAGCAGTACTTC. Translated: CASSVAFGYEQYF. Together with reference TRBV2 and TRBJ2-7, the CDR3 gives the full variable domain: EPEVTQTPSHQVTQMGQEVILRCVPISNHLYFYWYRQILGQKVEFLVSFYNNEISEKSEIFDDQFSVERPDGSNFTLKIRSTKLEDSAMYFCASSVAFGYEQYFGPGTRLTVT.

The gene calls are TRBV28 and TRBJ2-2; TRBD2 is a possible D gene (5 bases). Germline V gives CDR1 MDHEN, CDR2 SYDVKM. This CDR3 has 15 residues. V dropped 3 bases and J dropped 3 bases, with 11 bases sitting between them. This chain's CDR3 is CASSLDSSYTGELFF. The DNA of the CDR3 is TGTGCCAGCAGTTTGGACTCCTCATACACCGGGGAGCTGTTTTTT.

The V and J genes are TRBV9 and TRBJ2-3; D unresolved. Trimming took 0 bases from V and 5 from J, leaving 10 bases between them. The V gene's germline CDR1 is SGDLS and CDR2 YYNGEE. This CDR3 comprises 14 residues. CDR3 in DNA: TGTGCCAGCAGCGTAGAAATCTCGATAGATACGCAGTATTTT. Protein product: CASSVEISIDTQYF.

This chain links TRBV3-1 (or the pseudogene TRBV3-2) with TRBJ2-7; D is tentatively TRBD1 or TRBD2 (5 bases each). CDR1 and CDR2 from the germline V gene are LGHDT and YNNKEL (reference sequence). The V end lost 7 bases, the J end lost 5 bases, and 21 bases lay between the germline ends. The CDR3 contains 15 residues. CDR3 sequence (DNA): TGTGCCAGCACCCGGGTGAGGAGGCCCAGGGACGAGCAGTACTTC. Encoded protein: CASTRVRRPRDEQYF.

The rearrangement links TRBV30 to TRBJ1-1; D is unresolved. The CDR3 contains 12 residues. V lost 4 bases and J 5 bases, leaving 11 bases between the germline ends. Germline V gene data show CDR1 as GTSNPN and CDR2 as SVGIG (reference sequence). The CDR3: CAWNLGPTEAFF. The CDR3 DNA reads TGTGCCTGGAATCTCGGCCCGACTGAAGCTTTCTTT.

J is TRBJ1-3 and V is TRBV7-2; D is ambiguous. Germline-derived CDR1 and CDR2 are SGHTA and FQGNSA. V dropped 0 bases and J dropped 0 bases, with 9 bases sitting between them. The CDR3 length is 16 residues. CDR3 loop: CASSLARVLSGNTIYF. The CDR3 bases are TGTGCCAGCAGCTTAGCCCGGGTTCTCTCTGGAAACACCATATATTTT.